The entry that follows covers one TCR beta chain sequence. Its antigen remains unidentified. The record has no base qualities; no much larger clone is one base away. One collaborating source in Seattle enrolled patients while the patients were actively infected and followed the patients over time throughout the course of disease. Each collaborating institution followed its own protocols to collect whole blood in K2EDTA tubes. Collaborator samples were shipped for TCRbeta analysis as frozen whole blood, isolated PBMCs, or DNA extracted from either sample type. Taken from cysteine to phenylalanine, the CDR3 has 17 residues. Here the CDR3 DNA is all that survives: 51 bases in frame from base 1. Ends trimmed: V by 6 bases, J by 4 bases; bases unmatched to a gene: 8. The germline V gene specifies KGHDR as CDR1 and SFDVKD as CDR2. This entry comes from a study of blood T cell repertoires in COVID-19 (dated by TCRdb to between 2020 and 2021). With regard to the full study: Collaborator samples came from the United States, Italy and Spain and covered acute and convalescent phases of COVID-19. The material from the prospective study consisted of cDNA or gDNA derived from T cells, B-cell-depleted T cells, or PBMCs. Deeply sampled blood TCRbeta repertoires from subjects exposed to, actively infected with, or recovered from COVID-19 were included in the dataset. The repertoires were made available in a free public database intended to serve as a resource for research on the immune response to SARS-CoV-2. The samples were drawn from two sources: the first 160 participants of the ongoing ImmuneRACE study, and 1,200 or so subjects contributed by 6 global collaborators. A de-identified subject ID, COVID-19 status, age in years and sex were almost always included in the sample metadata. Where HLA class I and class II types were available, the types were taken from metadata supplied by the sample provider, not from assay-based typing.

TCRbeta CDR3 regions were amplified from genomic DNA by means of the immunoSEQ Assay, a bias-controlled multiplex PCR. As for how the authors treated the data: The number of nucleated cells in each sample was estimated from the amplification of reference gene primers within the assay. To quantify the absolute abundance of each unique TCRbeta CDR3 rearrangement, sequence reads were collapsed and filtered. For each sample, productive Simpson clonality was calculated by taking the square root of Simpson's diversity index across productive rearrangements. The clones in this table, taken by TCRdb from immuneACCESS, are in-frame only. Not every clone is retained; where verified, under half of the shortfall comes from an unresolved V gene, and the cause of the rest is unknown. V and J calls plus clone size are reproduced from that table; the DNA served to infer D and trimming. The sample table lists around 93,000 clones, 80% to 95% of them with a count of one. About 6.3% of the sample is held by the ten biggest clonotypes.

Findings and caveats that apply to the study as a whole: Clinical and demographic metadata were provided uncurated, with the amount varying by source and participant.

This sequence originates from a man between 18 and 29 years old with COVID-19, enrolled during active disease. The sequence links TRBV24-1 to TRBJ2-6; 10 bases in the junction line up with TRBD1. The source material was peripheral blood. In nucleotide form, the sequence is TGTGCCACCAGTCCAAGACAGGGGGCGCGGGGGGCCAACGTCCTGACTTTC. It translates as CATSPRQGARGANVLTF.